A single T cell receptor (beta chain) is shown here with its context. The target antigen is unknown. CDR1 and CDR2 (germline): MGHRA, YSYEKL. This CDR3 has 13 amino acids. V lost 6 bases and J lost 2, with 11 bases in between. This entry is derived from a study of cytomegalovirus exposure and HLA in healthy donors. The study ran its PCR with 60 Vbeta and 13 Jbeta primers. Sequenced by immunoSEQ multiplex PCR; TCRdb stores in-frame clones only, minus some. Of tens of thousands of clones in the sample, about 70% were seen once. Participants comprised healthy donors of bone marrow. Study-wide points: Clonal expansion, a later analysis showed, was greater in HLA-associated TCR beta chains than in equally common others. According to the study, roughly 160 TCR beta chains were cytomegalovirus-associated.

V gene TRBV4-1 combines with J gene TRBJ2-7, with a weak D call TRBD1 (6 bases). Input material: PBMCs. This clonotype originated in a man between 18 and 29 years old in good health and CMV-seronegative. The CDR3 DNA follows: TGCGCCAGCAGTCGGGACACAACCTACGAGCAGTACGTC. This sequence encodes CASSRDTTYEQYV.